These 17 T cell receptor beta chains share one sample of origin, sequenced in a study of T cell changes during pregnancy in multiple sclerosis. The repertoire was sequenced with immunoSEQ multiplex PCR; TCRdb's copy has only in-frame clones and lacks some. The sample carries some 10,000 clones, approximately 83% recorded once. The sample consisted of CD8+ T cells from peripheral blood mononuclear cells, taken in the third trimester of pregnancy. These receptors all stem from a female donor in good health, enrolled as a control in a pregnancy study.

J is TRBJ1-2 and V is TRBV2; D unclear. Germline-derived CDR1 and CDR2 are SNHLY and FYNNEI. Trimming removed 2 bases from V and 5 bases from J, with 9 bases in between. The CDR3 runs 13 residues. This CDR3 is CASSESVAYGYTF. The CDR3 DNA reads TGTGCCAGCAGTGAATCTGTAGCTTATGGCTACACCTTC.

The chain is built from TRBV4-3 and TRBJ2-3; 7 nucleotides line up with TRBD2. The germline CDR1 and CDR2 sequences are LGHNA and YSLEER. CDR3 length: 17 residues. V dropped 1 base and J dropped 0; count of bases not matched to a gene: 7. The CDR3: CASSQGSGGSSTDTQYF. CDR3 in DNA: TGCGCCAGCAGCCAAGGGTCGGGGGGTTCTAGCACAGATACGCAGTATTTT.

CDR3 nucleotides: TGTGCCAGCACCTACCATCAGAACACCGGGGAGCTGTTTTTT. It specifies CASTYHQNTGELFF. This chain connects TRBV11-2 to TRBJ2-2, with D hard to call. Trimming stripped 7 bases from V and 1 base from J, with 10 bases between. This CDR3 is 14 amino acids long. The germline gives CDR1 SGHAT, CDR2 FQNNGV.

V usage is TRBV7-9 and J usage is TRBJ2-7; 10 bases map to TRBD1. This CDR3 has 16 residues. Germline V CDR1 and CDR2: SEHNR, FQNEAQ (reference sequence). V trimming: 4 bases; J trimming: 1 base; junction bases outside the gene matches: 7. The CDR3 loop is CASSSPSGQGSYEQYF. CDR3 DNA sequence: TGTGCCAGCAGCTCTCCTTCGGGACAGGGGTCCTACGAGCAGTACTTC. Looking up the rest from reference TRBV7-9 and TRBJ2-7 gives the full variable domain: DTGVSQNPRHKITKRGQNVTFRCDPISEHNRLYWYRQTLGQGPEFLTYFQNEAQLEKSRLLSDRFSAERPKGSFSTLEIQRTEQGDSAMYLCASSSPSGQGSYEQYFGPGTRLTVT.

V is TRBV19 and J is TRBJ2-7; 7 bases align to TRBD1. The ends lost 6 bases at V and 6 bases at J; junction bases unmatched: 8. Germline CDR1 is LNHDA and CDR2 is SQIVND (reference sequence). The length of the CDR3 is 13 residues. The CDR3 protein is CASSTGTEGEQYF. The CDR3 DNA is TGTGCCAGTAGCACCGGGACAGAGGGCGAGCAGTACTTC.

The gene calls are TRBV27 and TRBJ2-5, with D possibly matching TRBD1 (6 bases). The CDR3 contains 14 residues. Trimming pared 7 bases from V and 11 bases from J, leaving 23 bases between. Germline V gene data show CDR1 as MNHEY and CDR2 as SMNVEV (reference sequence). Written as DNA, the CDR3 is TGTGCCAGCAACCCCCGGGCCCGAGGGGGAGAGCAGTACTTC. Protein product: CASNPRARGGEQYF.

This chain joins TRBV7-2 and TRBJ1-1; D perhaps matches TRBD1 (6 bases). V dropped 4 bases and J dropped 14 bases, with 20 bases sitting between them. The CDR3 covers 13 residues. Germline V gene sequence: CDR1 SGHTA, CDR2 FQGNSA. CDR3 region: CASSYPPDRDVFF. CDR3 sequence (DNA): TGTGCCAGCAGCTACCCCCCGGACAGAGATGTCTTCTTT. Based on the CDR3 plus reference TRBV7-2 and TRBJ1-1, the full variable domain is GAGVSQSPSNKVTEKGKDVELRCDPISGHTALYWYRQSLGQGLEFLIYFQGNSAPDKSGLPSDRFSAERTGGSVSTLTIQRTQQEDSAVYLCASSYPPDRDVFFGQGTRLTVV.

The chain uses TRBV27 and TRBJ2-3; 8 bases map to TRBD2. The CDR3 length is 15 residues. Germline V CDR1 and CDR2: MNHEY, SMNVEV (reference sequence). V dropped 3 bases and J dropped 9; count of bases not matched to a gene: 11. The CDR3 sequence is CASSLGGTRLLTQYF. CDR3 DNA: TGTGCCAGCAGTTTGGGCGGGACTAGATTGTTGACGCAGTATTTT.

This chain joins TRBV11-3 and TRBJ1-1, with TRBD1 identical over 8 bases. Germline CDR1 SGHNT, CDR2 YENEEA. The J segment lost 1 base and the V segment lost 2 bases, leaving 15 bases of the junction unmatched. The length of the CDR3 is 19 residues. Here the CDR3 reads CASSLSLGQDGGGNTEAFF. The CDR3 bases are TGTGCCAGCAGCTTAAGCCTGGGACAGGACGGAGGTGGGAACACTGAAGCTTTCTTT.

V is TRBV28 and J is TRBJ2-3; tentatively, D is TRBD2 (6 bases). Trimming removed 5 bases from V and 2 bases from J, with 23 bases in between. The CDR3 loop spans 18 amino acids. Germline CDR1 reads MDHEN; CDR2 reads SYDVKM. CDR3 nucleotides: TGTGCCAGCAGTGGTATTCTCAGGGATAGCGGAGACACAGATACGCAGTATTTT. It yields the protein CASSGILRDSGDTDTQYF.

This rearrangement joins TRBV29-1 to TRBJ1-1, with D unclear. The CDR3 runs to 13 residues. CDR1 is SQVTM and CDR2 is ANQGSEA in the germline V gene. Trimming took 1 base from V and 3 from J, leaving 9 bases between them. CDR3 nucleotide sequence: TGCAGCGTTGAAGGGGGAGGAGACACTGAAGCTTTCTTT. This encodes CSVEGGGDTEAFF.

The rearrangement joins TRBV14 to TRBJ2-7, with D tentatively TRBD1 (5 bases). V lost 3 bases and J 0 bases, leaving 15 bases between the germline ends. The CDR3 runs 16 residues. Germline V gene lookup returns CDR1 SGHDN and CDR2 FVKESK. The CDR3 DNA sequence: TGTGCCAGCAGCCAGGACGCCCGGACACACTCCTACGAGCAGTACTTC. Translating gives CASSQDARTHSYEQYF.

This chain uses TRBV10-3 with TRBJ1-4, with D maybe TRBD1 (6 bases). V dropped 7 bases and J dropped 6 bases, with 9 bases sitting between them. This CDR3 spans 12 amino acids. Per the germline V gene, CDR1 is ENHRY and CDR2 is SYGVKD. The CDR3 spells CAIKGGDEKLFF. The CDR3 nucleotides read TGTGCCATCAAGGGGGGGGATGAAAAACTGTTTTTT.

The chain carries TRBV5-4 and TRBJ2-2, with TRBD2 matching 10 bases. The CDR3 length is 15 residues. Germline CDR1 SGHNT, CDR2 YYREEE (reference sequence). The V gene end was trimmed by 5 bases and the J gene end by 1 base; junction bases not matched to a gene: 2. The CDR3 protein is CASRVAGGNTGELFF. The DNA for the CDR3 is TGTGCCAGCAGAGTAGCGGGAGGGAACACCGGGGAGCTGTTTTTT.

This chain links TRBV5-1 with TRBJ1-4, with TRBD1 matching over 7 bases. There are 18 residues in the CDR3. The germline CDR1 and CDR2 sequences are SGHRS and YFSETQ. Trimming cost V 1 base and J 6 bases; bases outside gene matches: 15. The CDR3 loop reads CASSLSPRGRGQDEKLFF. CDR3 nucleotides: TGCGCCAGCAGCTTGTCTCCGAGGGGGCGGGGACAAGATGAAAAACTGTTTTTT. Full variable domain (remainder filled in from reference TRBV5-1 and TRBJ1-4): KAGVTQTPRYLIKTRGQQVTLSCSPISGHRSVSWYQQTPGQGLQFLFEYFSETQRNKGNFPGRFSGRQFSNSRSEMNVSTLELGDSALYLCASSLSPRGRGQDEKLFFGSGTQLSVL.

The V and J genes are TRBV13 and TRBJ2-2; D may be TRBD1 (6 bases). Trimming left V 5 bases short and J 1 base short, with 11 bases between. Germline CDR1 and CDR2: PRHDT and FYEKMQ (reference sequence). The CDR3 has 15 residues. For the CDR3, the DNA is TGTGCCAGCAGCCGAGGACAGATGAACACCGGGGAGCTGTTTTTT. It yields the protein CASSRGQMNTGELFF.

The CDR3 region has the DNA TGCGCCAGCAGCCAAGAACCGGGGGGCTTCACCGGGGAGCTGTTTTTT. Translated, it gives CASSQEPGGFTGELFF. The rearrangement links TRBV4-3 to TRBJ2-2; possible D gene TRBD2, 7 bases. V gave up 0 bases and J gave up 4 bases, with 12 bases separating them. This CDR3 is built from 16 residues. The germline gives CDR1 LGHNA, CDR2 YSLEER.